One and the same sample provided the 26 T cell receptor beta chains below, sequenced in a study of cytomegalovirus exposure and HLA in healthy donors. TCRdb's table, derived via immunoSEQ multiplex PCR, lists solely in-frame clones and lacks some. This sample yields about 49,000 clones, of which 92% are seen a single time; more than 1.4% belongs to the top ten. What was sequenced was PBMCs. These receptors were taken from a man younger than 35 in good health and CMV-seronegative.

The chain recombines TRBV2 with TRBJ2-7; 12 bases fit TRBD1. Germline V gene lookup returns CDR1 SNHLY and CDR2 FYNNEI. The CDR3 extends over 15 amino acids. V trimming: 6 bases; J trimming: 4 bases; junction bases outside the gene matches: 7. The CDR3 is CASRPGTGGLYEQYF. CDR3 nucleotide sequence: TGTGCCAGCAGACCAGGGACAGGGGGCTTATACGAGCAGTACTTC.

The chain joins TRBV27 to TRBJ2-7; 7 nucleotides line up with TRBD1. The CDR3 runs 14 residues. V shed 2 bases, J shed 2 bases, and the junction held 3 bases outside the gene matches. Germline-derived CDR1 and CDR2 are MNHEY and SMNVEV (reference sequence). The chain's CDR3 is CASSLTGVPYEQYF. CDR3 nucleotides: TGTGCCAGCAGTTTAACAGGGGTACCCTACGAGCAGTACTTC.

This chain links TRBV5-1 with TRBJ2-1; 8 bases are shared with TRBD2. J gave up 8 bases and V 4 bases, and 14 bases lay outside the gene matches. There are 16 residues in the CDR3. Germline V gives CDR1 SGHRS, CDR2 YFSETQ. CDR3 in amino acids: CASSPTGGLGIHEQFF. As DNA, the CDR3 is TGCGCCAGCAGCCCTACCGGGGGACTAGGGATCCATGAGCAGTTCTTC.

This clone was counted a few times. The chain joins TRBV11-1 to TRBJ2-4; 7 bases match TRBD1. The CDR3 length is 13 residues. Looked up from germline, CDR1 is SGHAT and CDR2 is FQDESV (reference sequence). V lost 1 base, J lost 9 bases, and 3 bases stayed unmatched. The CDR3 DNA sequence: TGTGCCAGCAGCTTAGGGACAGGCGGCATTCAGTACTTC. Encoded protein: CASSLGTGGIQYF.

The rearrangement joins TRBV28 to TRBJ1-1; weak D call: TRBD1 (6 bases). This CDR3 has 15 residues. V was pared by 5 bases and J by 7 bases, with 20 bases between. Germline CDR1 reads MDHEN; CDR2 reads SYDVKM. CDR3 DNA: TGTGCCAGCAGTAGCCCTTCCACAGGGATAAGTGAAGCTTTCTTT. It specifies CASSSPSTGISEAFF.

The chain combines TRBV28 with TRBJ1-2; possibly TRBD1 for D (5 bases). V shed 1 base and J shed 13 bases, with 16 bases lying between them. Germline V gives CDR1 MDHEN, CDR2 SYDVKM. The CDR3 consists of 13 residues. The CDR3 loop is CASSLLGHGRCTF. CDR3 sequence (DNA): TGTGCCAGCAGTTTATTAGGACACGGTCGATGCACCTTC.

The chain couples TRBV11-3 to TRBJ2-3; TRBD1 might be the D (5 bases). V gave up 0 bases and J gave up 3 bases, with 13 bases separating them. This CDR3 contains 16 residues. Germline V gene lookup returns CDR1 SGHNT and CDR2 YENEEA. The CDR3 spells CASSLEQGPPTDTQYF. The CDR3 DNA reads as TGTGCCAGCAGCTTAGAGCAGGGTCCCCCAACAGATACGCAGTATTTT.

The V gene is TRBV11-1, the J gene TRBJ2-1; 7 nucleotides align to TRBD2. After removal of 2 bases from V and 2 bases from J, the junction contained 6 bases not matched to a gene. The germline CDR1 and CDR2 sequences are SGHAT and FQDESV (reference sequence). The CDR3 is 16 amino acids. This CDR3 is CASSLTLAVPYNEQFF. The CDR3 nucleotides read TGTGCCAGCAGCTTAACTCTAGCGGTCCCCTACAATGAGCAGTTCTTC.

This chain connects TRBV28 to TRBJ2-7; 12 bases are shared with TRBD2. The CDR3 is made up of 15 amino acids. V was clipped by 5 bases and J by 4 bases; unmatched bases: 6. CDR1 and CDR2 (germline): MDHEN, SYDVKM. The CDR3, as DNA: TGTGCCAGCAGTATTCTAGCGGGAGGGCGGTACGAGCAGTACTTC. Protein product: CASSILAGGRYEQYF.

CDR3 residues: CASSSMLTGKHQPQHF. CDR3 DNA sequence: TGTGCCAGCAGCTCAATGTTGACAGGGAAACATCAGCCCCAGCATTTT. The chain joins TRBV7-9 to TRBJ1-5; TRBD1 aligns across 7 bases. CDR1 and CDR2 from the germline V gene are SEHNR and FQNEAQ (reference sequence). Germline trimming cut 4 bases from V and 5 bases from J; bases unmatched to any gene: 11. CDR3 length equals 16 residues.

This clone has a single count. This chain links TRBV2 with TRBJ2-7; D might be TRBD2 (5 bases). CDR1 SNHLY and CDR2 FYNNEI come from the germline V gene. The CDR3 consists of 14 residues. V gave up 6 bases and J gave up 5 bases, with 17 bases separating them. The CDR3 nucleotides are TGTGCCAGCAGCCGGACTCCTACAGCAAACGAGCAGTACTTC. This translates into CASSRTPTANEQYF.

The genes are TRBV15 and TRBJ2-1; a weak D match, TRBD1 (5 bases). CDR1 LNHNV and CDR2 YYDKDF come from the germline V gene (reference sequence). The V end was cut by 2 bases, the J end by 2 bases, with 10 bases between. This CDR3 is built from 15 residues. CDR3 loop: CATSRQGSTYNEQFF. In DNA form, the CDR3 reads TGTGCCACCAGCAGACAGGGATCAACCTACAATGAGCAGTTCTTC.

The rearrangement links TRBV9 to TRBJ1-1, with D hard to call. CDR3 length: 14 residues. The V end lost 0 bases, the J end lost 0 bases, and 6 bases lay between the germline ends. In germline, CDR1 is SGDLS, CDR2 YYNGEE. Here the CDR3 reads CASSVAPLNTEAFF. The CDR3 nucleotides read TGTGCCAGCAGCGTAGCTCCCTTGAACACTGAAGCTTTCTTT.

This chain links TRBV5-5 with TRBJ2-6, with D tentatively TRBD1 (5 bases). Germline values: CDR1 SGHKS, CDR2 YYEKEE (reference sequence). The CDR3 has 18 amino acids. The V end lost 0 bases, the J end lost 4 bases, and 17 bases lay between the germline ends. DNA of the CDR3: TGTGCCAGCAGCTTGGGAGCAGGGTCTTTAGCCGGGGCCAACGTCCTGACTTTC. This gives the protein CASSLGAGSLAGANVLTF. The full variable domain, rest sourced from reference TRBV5-5 and TRBJ2-6, is DAGVTQSPTHLIKTRGQQVTLRCSPISGHKSVSWYQQVLGQGPQFIFQYYEKEERGRGNFPDRFSARQFPNYSSELNVNALLLGDSALYLCASSLGAGSLAGANVLTFGAGSRLTVL.

This chain uses TRBV15 with TRBJ2-5; D is uncertain. The germline gives CDR1 LNHNV, CDR2 YYDKDF (reference sequence). The CDR3 sequence is 13 residues long. Trimming removed 4 bases from V and 5 bases from J, with 11 bases in between. The CDR3 region is CATSIRGSETQYF. The CDR3 DNA follows: TGTGCCACCAGCATTCGAGGATCGGAGACCCAGTACTTC.

The chain combines TRBV5-8 with TRBJ1-2, with a tentative D call TRBD1 (6 bases). V was cut by 1 base and J by 4 bases, with 14 bases left in between. Germline V lookup: CDR1 SGHTS, CDR2 YDEGEE. This CDR3 has 15 amino acids. CDR3 protein: CASSLIGGASYGYTF. Here the CDR3 DNA reads TGTGCCAGCAGCTTGATTGGGGGCGCAAGCTATGGCTACACCTTC.

The rearrangement joins TRBV28 to TRBJ2-2, with 9 bases that match TRBD1. This CDR3 is built from 19 residues. Germline values: CDR1 MDHEN, CDR2 SYDVKM. Germline trimming cut 4 bases from V and 5 bases from J; bases unmatched to any gene: 17. DNA for the CDR3: TGTGCCAGCAGTTCTTTTAGGGGACAGGGAGGGTCCACGACCGGGGAGCTGTTTTTT. Residues: CASSSFRGQGGSTTGELFF.

The chain carries TRBV28 and TRBJ2-3; tentative D call: TRBD2 (5 bases). The CDR3 contains 13 residues. Trimming took off 6 bases at V and 4 bases at J, with 11 bases between the two ends. Germline CDR1 is MDHEN and CDR2 is SYDVKM. This CDR3 reads CASRAGWSDTQYF. The CDR3 nucleotides are TGTGCCAGCAGGGCGGGTTGGTCAGATACGCAGTATTTT. Supplemented by reference TRBV28 and TRBJ2-3, the full variable domain reads DVKVTQSSRYLVKRTGEKVFLECVQDMDHENMFWYRQDPGLGLRLIYFSYDVKMKEKGDIPEGYSVSREKKERFSLILESASTNQTSMYLCASRAGWSDTQYFGPGTRLTVL.

This chain connects TRBV29-1 to TRBJ2-5, with D perhaps matching TRBD1 (6 bases). CDR3 length: 13 residues. The V end was cut by 6 bases, the J end by 0 bases, with 11 bases between. Germline V gives CDR1 SQVTM, CDR2 ANQGSEA. This CDR3 reads CSVPTGNQETQYF. The CDR3 nucleotides are TGCAGCGTACCTACAGGGAACCAAGAGACCCAGTACTTC.

The chain couples TRBV6-1 to TRBJ2-1; 8 bases match TRBD2. This CDR3 is built from 15 residues. Germline values: CDR1 MNHNS, CDR2 SASEGT. Trimming took 1 base from V and 7 from J; bases not matched to a gene: 6. CDR3 bases: TGTGCCAGCAGTGAAGGGGTAGCGGGATGGAATGAGCAGTTCTTC. The encoded protein is CASSEGVAGWNEQFF.

The CDR3 coding sequence is TGTGCCAGCTCACGACTAGCGGGAGGCACAGATACGCAGTATTTT. Residues: CASSRLAGGTDTQYF. The chain recombines TRBV18 with TRBJ2-3; 12 bases line up with TRBD2. The CDR3 runs to 15 residues. V trimming: 4 bases; J trimming: 1 base; junction bases outside the gene matches: 0. Germline CDR1 reads KGHSH; CDR2 reads LQKENI.

The gene calls are TRBV28 and TRBJ2-3, with 7 bases that match TRBD1. The CDR3 runs 16 residues. Germline V gene sequence: CDR1 MDHEN, CDR2 SYDVKM. J gave up 0 bases and V 3 bases, and 6 bases lay outside the gene matches. The CDR3 nucleotides are TGTGCCAGCAGTTTTGGAACAGGGGCTAGCACAGATACGCAGTATTTT. It encodes CASSFGTGASTDTQYF.

The chain joins TRBV19 to TRBJ1-5, with D possibly being TRBD1 (6 bases). The CDR3 has 14 residues. The V gene's germline CDR1 is LNHDA and CDR2 SQIVND (reference sequence). Trimming shortened V by 6 bases and J by 4 bases, and 13 bases separated the two germline ends. The CDR3 DNA follows: TGTGCCAGTAGGGCAGGGGTAGGGAATCAGCCCCAGCATTTT. Amino acid sequence: CASRAGVGNQPQHF.

The rearrangement uses TRBV2 and TRBJ1-1; D might be TRBD1 (6 bases). The germline V gene has CDR1 SNHLY and CDR2 FYNNEI. V was trimmed by 3 bases and J by 5 bases, leaving 10 bases between them. This CDR3 has 13 amino acids. The CDR3, as DNA: TGTGCCAGCAGTGACCAGGGGCGGACTGAAGCTTTCTTT. It codes for CASSDQGRTEAFF.

The chain carries TRBV10-3 and TRBJ2-7, with D tentatively TRBD2 (6 bases). The CDR3 is 14 residues long. With 2 bases removed from V and 2 bases from J, the gap between germline ends came to 10 bases. The germline gives CDR1 ENHRY, CDR2 SYGVKD. The CDR3 loop reads CAISEGGYTYEQYF. CDR3 in DNA: TGTGCCATCAGTGAGGGGGGGTACACCTACGAGCAGTACTTC.

The V gene is TRBV6-4, the J gene TRBJ2-1; a weak D match, TRBD1 (6 bases). This CDR3 is built from 14 residues. V lost 1 base to trimming and J lost 8 bases, with 12 bases between them. Germline CDR1 MRHNA, CDR2 SNTAGT. For the CDR3, the DNA is TGTGCCAGCAGTGACTGGGCAGGGGCGCATGAGCAGTTCTTC. Encoded protein: CASSDWAGAHEQFF.